The present T cell receptor (beta chain) was sequenced within a study of blood T cell repertoires in COVID-19. Study background: Both acute and convalescent COVID-19 samples were obtained from the United States, Italy and Spain. In each case, the material was cDNA or gDNA derived from T cells, B-cell-depleted T cells, or PBMCs.

Per the original methods: Amplification of reference gene primers provided the estimated nucleated cell counts. Repertoires were generated with immunoSEQ multiplex PCR, while TCRdb's copy carries only in-frame clones and drops some. D and trimming come from the DNA, and the V and J calls and clone size come from that table. The sample has some 150,000 clones, 70% to 85% seen once. Germline V lookup: CDR1 LNHDA, CDR2 SQIVND (reference sequence). J gave up 1 base and V 6 bases, and 7 bases lay outside the gene matches. The CDR3 sequence is 15 residues long. This clone came up many times. The sequence derives from a woman in her forties or fifties in a cohort sampled during active or convalescent COVID-19. Source material: peripheral blood. V and J are TRBV19 and TRBJ2-7, with 9 positions matching TRBD1. The CDR3 sequence: CASRLGDRESYEQYF. In DNA form, the CDR3 reads TGTGCCAGTAGGCTAGGGGACAGGGAATCCTACGAGCAGTACTTC.